This TCR beta chain stems from a study of regulatory T cells in long-lasting Graves disease. At the level of the study: Positivity for TSH receptor antibodies plus over 5 years of antithyroid drugs meant persistent Graves' disease.

Time point noted: persistent/refractory GD, antithyroid drugs over 5 years with positive TRAb. Isolated PBMC RNA provided the starting material for the TCR library. Peripheral blood, at 7.5 to 9 milliliters, went into EDTA tubes. Germline values: CDR1 SGHRS, CDR2 YFSETQ. This CDR3 comprises 15 residues. The authors built TCR beta libraries using iRepertoire HTBI primers and Arm-PCR of CDR3 regions. TCRdb reanalysed the multiplex PCR reads using MiXCR and keeps one entry per CDR3 protein. Here the sample spans hundreds of thousands of distinct CDR3 sequences, around 30% being singletons. The count of this clonotype is one. Sequence at one end of the junction differs from germline and may be a read error.

The sequence was obtained from a female donor with Graves disease. The sample in question was peripheral blood mononuclear cells (PBMCs), obtained when the disease was refractory, from a patient treated with antithyroid drugs. V usage is TRBV5-1 and J usage is TRBJ2-5; 7 positions match TRBD1. This chain's CDR3 is CASSLGDRVQEAQYF. In DNA form, the CDR3 reads TGCGCCAGCAGCTTGGGTGACAGGGTTCAAGAGGCCCAGTACTTC. Using reference TRBV5-1 and TRBJ2-5 for the parts outside the CDR3, the full variable domain is KAGVTQTPRYLIKTRGQQVTLSCSPISGHRSVSWYQQTPGQGLQFLFEYFSETQRNKGNFPGRFSGRQFSNSRSEMNVSTLELGDSALYLCASSLGDRVQEAQYFGPGTRLLVL.